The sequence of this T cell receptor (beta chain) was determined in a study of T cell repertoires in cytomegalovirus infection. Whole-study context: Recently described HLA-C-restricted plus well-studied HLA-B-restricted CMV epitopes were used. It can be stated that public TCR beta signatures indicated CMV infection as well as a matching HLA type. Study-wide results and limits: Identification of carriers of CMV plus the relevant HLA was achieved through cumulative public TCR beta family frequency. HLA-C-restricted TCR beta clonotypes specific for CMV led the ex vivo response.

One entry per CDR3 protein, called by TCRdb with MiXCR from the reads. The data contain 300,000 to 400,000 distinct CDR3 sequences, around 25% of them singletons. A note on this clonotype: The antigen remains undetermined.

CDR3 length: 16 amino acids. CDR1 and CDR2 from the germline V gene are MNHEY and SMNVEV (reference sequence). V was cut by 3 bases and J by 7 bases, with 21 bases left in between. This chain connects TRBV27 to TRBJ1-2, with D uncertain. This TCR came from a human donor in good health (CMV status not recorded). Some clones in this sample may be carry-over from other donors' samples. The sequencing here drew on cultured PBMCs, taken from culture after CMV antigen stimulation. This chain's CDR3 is CASSFWTAQGRAGYTF. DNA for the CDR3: TGTGCCAGCAGTTTCTGGACCGCACAAGGCAGAGCTGGCTACACCTTC.